These 13 T cell receptor beta chains share one sample of origin, sequenced in a study of CD8 T cells in ankylosing spondylitis. TCRdb reprocessed the 5' RACE reads via MiXCR and lists one record per CDR3 protein. The sample consists of 150,000 to 200,000 distinct CDR3 sequences, around 20% of them appearing once. Sequenced: blood, either unsorted or a sorted T cell fraction (not recorded which). The receptors here all came from a male donor with ankylosing spondylitis or in good health (not recorded which).

This clonotype came up many times. This chain joins TRBV20-1 and TRBJ2-5; D may be TRBD1 (5 bases). This CDR3 is built from 14 residues. V was cut by 4 bases and J by 1 base, with 13 bases left in between. Germline lookup yields CDR1 DFQATT and CDR2 SNEGSKA (reference sequence). DNA for the CDR3: TGCAGTGCTAAAGACAGTAGATTCCAAGAGACCCAGTACTTC. As protein: CSAKDSRFQETQYF.

The chain employs TRBV20-1 and TRBJ2-7; D not certain. V was clipped by 2 bases and J by 6 bases, with 11 bases between them. Germline loops: CDR1 DFQATT, CDR2 SNEGSKA (reference sequence). The CDR3 spans 12 residues. CDR3: CSARPSEREQYF. The CDR3 DNA sequence: TGCAGTGCTAGACCCTCCGAGCGCGAGCAGTACTTC.

A word on this clonotype: Just one base apart from a much larger clone, this may be a read error. The chain couples TRBV7-8 to TRBJ2-3; D is undetermined. Germline V CDR1 and CDR2: SGHVS, FQNEAQ. The ends were cut back, 4 bases at V and 2 bases at J, with 13 bases in the middle. This CDR3 is built from 15 residues. The CDR3 DNA is TGTGCCAGCAGCTCCAGCCTCTTAGTCACAGATACGCAGTATTTT. This sequence encodes CASSSSLLVTDTQYF.

This clonotype appeared a few times. The genes are TRBV20-1 and TRBJ2-2, with D possibly being TRBD1 or TRBD2 (6 bases each). Trimming left V 1 base short and J 7 bases short, with 16 bases between. The CDR3 covers 15 residues. Germline V gene sequence: CDR1 DFQATT, CDR2 SNEGSKA (reference sequence). The CDR3 region is CSARVGRGASGELFF. CDR3 nucleotide sequence: TGCAGTGCTAGAGTTGGAAGGGGGGCGAGCGGGGAGCTGTTTTTT.

The chain combines TRBV6-5 with TRBJ2-1; 8 bases map to TRBD2. The V segment lost 0 bases and the J segment 6 bases; nucleotides outside the gene matches: 7. The CDR3 length is 16 residues. Germline CDR1 MNHEY, CDR2 SVGAGI. This CDR3 is CASSYSKAGAANEQFF. In DNA form, the CDR3 reads TGTGCCAGCAGTTACTCGAAAGCGGGAGCCGCCAATGAGCAGTTCTTC.

The genes are TRBV5-1 and TRBJ2-2, with unresolved D. The germline V and J ends were trimmed by 4 bases and 1 base, with 8 bases remaining between them. The CDR3 sequence is 14 residues long. Germline assignment: CDR1 SGHRS and CDR2 YFSETQ. CDR3 nucleotide sequence: TGCGCCAGCAGCACCCAGCGGAACACCGGGGAGCTGTTTTTT. This codes for CASSTQRNTGELFF.

The chain links TRBV28 to TRBJ2-7; D unclear. Per germline, CDR1 MDHEN and CDR2 SYDVKM. This CDR3 has 14 amino acids. The V and J ends lost 6 bases and 0 bases respectively, with 12 bases between them. The CDR3 nucleotides read TGTGCCAGCAGAGACATAACGAGCTCCTACGAGCAGTACTTC. It translates to CASRDITSSYEQYF.

The gene calls are TRBV28 and TRBJ1-1, with 7 bases that match TRBD1. The CDR3 loop spans 16 amino acids. Germline CDR1 is MDHEN and CDR2 is SYDVKM. Losses at the gene ends were 6 bases for V and 2 bases for J; bases not matched to a gene: 12. Here the CDR3 DNA reads TGTGCCAGCAGCCCGACTACCCGGGACAGAAACACTGAAGCTTTCTTT. Translation gives CASSPTTRDRNTEAFF. Together with reference TRBV28 and TRBJ1-1, the CDR3 gives the full variable domain: DVKVTQSSRYLVKRTGEKVFLECVQDMDHENMFWYRQDPGLGLRLIYFSYDVKMKEKGDIPEGYSVSREKKERFSLILESASTNQTSMYLCASSPTTRDRNTEAFFGQGTRLTVV.

This clonotype was recorded a few times. The chain links TRBV24-1 to TRBJ1-5; TRBD1 matches 10 bases. The CDR3 extends over 14 amino acids. Germline values: CDR1 KGHDR, CDR2 SFDVKD. V gave up 5 bases and J gave up 4 bases; unmatched junction bases: 1. The DNA of the CDR3 is TGTGCCACCAGTGGGACAGGGGGAAATCAGCCCCAGCATTTT. Translation gives CATSGTGGNQPQHF.

The V gene is TRBV28, the J gene TRBJ2-3, with TRBD2 as a possible D gene (6 bases). From germline, CDR1 is MDHEN and CDR2 SYDVKM. The CDR3 has 16 amino acids. The V end lost 6 bases, the J end lost 3 bases, and 19 bases lay between the germline ends. The CDR3 DNA sequence: TGTGCCAGCAGAGCCGGGCTAGCGCGAACTACAGATACGCAGTATTTT. This translates into CASRAGLARTTDTQYF.

In its sample, this clonotype was seen a few times. The chain joins TRBV18 to TRBJ2-3; 14 bases match TRBD2. CDR3 length: 17 amino acids. V shed 3 bases and J 0 bases; nucleotides not matched to a gene: 2. Germline CDR1 KGHSH, CDR2 LQKENI. The CDR3 sequence is CASSPGLAGVSTDTQYF. The CDR3, as DNA: TGTGCCAGCTCACCGGGACTAGCGGGAGTTAGCACAGATACGCAGTATTTT.

The chain recombines TRBV6-6 with TRBJ1-4; 7 bases map to TRBD1. Germline V gene lookup returns CDR1 MNHNY and CDR2 SVGAGI (reference sequence). CDR3 length: 12 residues. V was pared by 6 bases and J by 7 bases, with 2 bases of the junction left unmatched. The CDR3 region is CASRTGIEKLFF. CDR3 DNA: TGTGCCAGCAGGACAGGGATTGAAAAACTGTTTTTT.

The chain couples TRBV29-1 to TRBJ2-1; 8 bases map to TRBD2. Germline V gene data show CDR1 as SQVTM and CDR2 as ANQGSEA. The CDR3 is 14 amino acids. The V segment lost 5 bases and the J segment 4 bases; nucleotides outside the gene matches: 7. The CDR3 region is CSVRASGPYNEQFF. CDR3 DNA: TGCAGCGTTAGGGCTAGCGGGCCATACAATGAGCAGTTCTTC.